What follows are 5 T cell receptor beta chains derived from one specimen sequenced in a study of blood T cell repertoires in COVID-19. Data came from immunoSEQ multiplex PCR; TCRdb stores just in-frame clones and leaves some out. The sample lists under 250,000 clones, roughly 86% occurring once. The specimen sequenced was peripheral blood. The source is a woman aged 55-75 years who had recovered from COVID-19.

The gene calls are TRBV5-6 and TRBJ2-7; D ambiguous. The germline V gene has CDR1 SGHDT and CDR2 YYEEEE. V lost 2 bases and J lost 0, with 21 bases in between. The length of the CDR3 is 18 residues. The CDR3 reads CASSFPLLLGDSSYEQYF. The DNA of the CDR3 is TGTGCCAGCAGCTTTCCCCTCCTTTTGGGCGATAGCTCCTACGAGCAGTACTTC.

On this clone itself: At the DNA level, this CDR3 is encoded by other sequences in the same sample as well. The chain recombines TRBV28 with TRBJ2-7; the D is unclear. The V and J ends lost 3 bases and 0 bases respectively, with 9 bases between them. The CDR3 extends over 14 amino acids. Germline CDR1 is MDHEN and CDR2 is SYDVKM. CDR3 sequence: CASSLTGSSYEQYF. The CDR3 DNA sequence: TGTGCCAGCAGTTTGACTGGGTCCTCCTACGAGCAGTACTTC.

V and J are TRBV5-5 and TRBJ1-4; D remains ambiguous. CDR3 length equals 16 residues. Germline V lookup: CDR1 SGHKS, CDR2 YYEKEE (reference sequence). The V and J ends lost 0 bases and 0 bases respectively, with 9 bases between them. The CDR3 here is CASSLVAPTTNEKLFF. The CDR3 DNA sequence: TGTGCCAGCAGCTTGGTAGCGCCTACAACTAATGAAAAACTGTTTTTT.

The chain has TRBV6-1 and TRBJ1-2; D is ambiguous. V lost 3 bases, J lost 8 bases, and 13 bases lay in between. Germline V gene lookup returns CDR1 MNHNS and CDR2 SASEGT. This CDR3 is built from 13 residues. CDR3 loop: CASSDRPGLGYTF. DNA for the CDR3: TGTGCCAGCAGTGACAGGCCTGGGTTGGGCTACACCTTC.

V and J are TRBV7-2 and TRBJ1-2; perhaps TRBD1 as D (6 bases). Germline V lookup: CDR1 SGHTA, CDR2 FQGNSA. The CDR3 loop spans 13 amino acids. Deletions cut 5 bases from V and 5 bases from J, with 12 bases between. The CDR3 nucleotides read TGTGCCAGCAGCAGCTGGACAGAATATGGCTACACCTTC. Translated, it gives CASSSWTEYGYTF.